Below, 3 T cell receptor beta chains from the same sample are listed, as sequenced in a study of cytomegalovirus exposure and HLA in healthy donors. The PCR had 60 Vbeta and 13 Jbeta primers. TCRdb's copy holds only in-frame clones and misses some; the assay was immunoSEQ multiplex PCR. The sample is made up of about 200,000 clones, and the top ten hold more than 0.75% of it. The sequencing input was PBMCs. The receptors were gathered from a woman aged 25 to 45 in good health and CMV-seropositive.

The chain combines TRBV5-5 with TRBJ2-7; tentative D call: TRBD2 (6 bases). CDR1 and CDR2 (germline): SGHKS, YYEKEE (reference sequence). With 2 bases removed from V and 2 bases from J, the gap between germline ends came to 11 bases. The CDR3 is 14 residues long. The CDR3 region is CASSFGSLTYEQYF. The CDR3 nucleotides are TGTGCCAGCAGCTTCGGGAGCCTCACCTACGAGCAGTACTTC. Combining the CDR3 with reference TRBV5-5 and TRBJ2-7 gives the whole variable domain DAGVTQSPTHLIKTRGQQVTLRCSPISGHKSVSWYQQVLGQGPQFIFQYYEKEERGRGNFPDRFSARQFPNYSSELNVNALLLGDSALYLCASSFGSLTYEQYFGPGTRLTVT.

The chain couples TRBV5-4 to TRBJ1-2; D possibly corresponds to TRBD1 (6 bases). With 5 bases removed from V and 0 bases from J, the gap between germline ends came to 20 bases. The length of the CDR3 is 17 residues. Germline V gene data show CDR1 as SGHNT and CDR2 as YYREEE (reference sequence). The CDR3 here is CASSPTLLGGANYGYTF. In DNA form, the CDR3 reads TGTGCCAGCAGTCCGACTCTTCTAGGGGGAGCTAACTATGGCTACACCTTC.

This chain uses TRBV11-3 with TRBJ2-1, with D tentatively TRBD1 (6 bases). The V gene's germline CDR1 is SGHNT and CDR2 YENEEA. Deletions cut 5 bases from V and 0 bases from J, with 14 bases between. CDR3 length equals 16 residues. In DNA form, the CDR3 reads TGTGCCAGCAGCCCAGGGGAGCGGTCCTCCTACAATGAGCAGTTCTTC. It encodes CASSPGERSSYNEQFF. The full variable domain, rest sourced from reference TRBV11-3 and TRBJ2-1, is EAGVVQSPRYKIIEKKQPVAFWCNPISGHNTLYWYLQNLGQGPELLIRYENEEAVDDSQLPKDRFSAERLKGVDSTLKIQPAELGDSAVYLCASSPGERSSYNEQFFGPGTRLTVL.